The rows below give T cell receptor beta chains drawn from one sample of a study of blood T cell repertoires in COVID-19. Data came from immunoSEQ multiplex PCR; TCRdb stores just in-frame clones and leaves some out. The profile covers a few hundred thousand clones, with 80% to 95% appearing a single time and about 0.83% taken by the ten largest. The specimen was PBMCs or T cells enriched from blood (not recorded which). These receptor sequences come from a woman aged 35 to 49 who had been exposed to COVID-19. Each CDR3 is given with its conserved first and last residue. Fields, in order: V gene, D gene, J gene, clone size, CDR3 protein, CDR3 DNA. A D gene is named only where the DNA matches it firmly. Some rows mark clone size as missing; the rest say once, few, many or name a class of expanded clone.

>TRBV18|TRBD1|TRBJ1-3|-
CASSPLDRGPGNTIYF
TGTGCCAGCTCACCCTTAGACAGGGGACCTGGAAACACCATATATTTT
>TRBV7-2|-|TRBJ1-2|-
CASSPRPGVYGYTF
TGTGCCAGCAGCCCCCGTCCCGGGGTCTATGGCTACACCTTC
>TRBV6-2/TRBV6-3|TRBD2|TRBJ2-7|-
CASSTSGTSDPYEQYF
TGTGCCAGCAGTACGTCCGGGACTAGCGATCCCTACGAGCAGTACTTC
>TRBV24-1|-|TRBJ1-3|once
CATWGGGSGNTIYF
TGTGCCACCTGGGGAGGAGGATCTGGAAACACCATATATTTT
>TRBV19|-|TRBJ2-7|-
CASSNGLQGYEQYF
TGTGCCAGTAGTAACGGTCTCCAGGGCTACGAGCAGTACTTC
>TRBV11-1|TRBD1|TRBJ2-7|-
CASSPQTGIYEQYF
TGTGCCAGCAGCCCCCAGACAGGGATTTACGAGCAGTACTTC
>TRBV24-1|TRBD2|TRBJ2-1|-
CATSDTSGSVYNEQFF
TGTGCCACCAGTGATACTAGCGGGAGTGTTTACAATGAGCAGTTCTTC
>TRBV25-1|TRBD1|TRBJ2-3|-
CASSDRDRVWDTQYF
TGTGCCAGCAGTGACCGGGACAGGGTATGGGATACGCAGTATTTT
>TRBV27|TRBD1|TRBJ1-2|-
CASSFGTGVGYTF
TGTGCCAGCAGTTTCGGGACAGGGGTCGGCTACACCTTC
>TRBV2|TRBD1|TRBJ1-2|-
CASSEGTGGYYGYTF
TGTGCCAGCAGTGAAGGCACAGGGGGTTACTATGGCTACACCTTC
>TRBV6-5|TRBD1|TRBJ1-5|once
CASTETGDNQPQHF
TGTGCCAGCACAGAGACAGGGGACAATCAGCCCCAGCATTTT
>TRBV7-2|-|TRBJ2-5|-
CASSFSETQYF
TGTGCCAGCAGCTTTAGTGAGACCCAGTACTTC
>TRBV30|-|TRBJ1-1|-
CAWSAGIMNTEAFF
TGTGCCTGGAGTGCAGGGATAATGAACACTGAAGCTTTCTTT
>TRBV5-1|-|TRBJ2-7|-
CASSLERGGGYEQYF
TGCGCCAGCAGCTTGGAGAGGGGGGGCGGTTACGAGCAGTACTTC
>TRBV24-1|-|TRBJ2-1|-
CATSGGGSYNEQFF
TGTGCCACCAGTGGAGGGGGCTCCTACAATGAGCAGTTCTTC
>TRBV15|-|TRBJ2-1|-
CATSVVSYNEQFF
TGTGCCACCAGCGTAGTCTCCTACAATGAGCAGTTCTTC
>TRBV15|-|TRBJ1-3|-
CATSRDLYRDNSGNTIYF
TGTGCCACCAGCAGAGATCTCTACCGAGACAACTCTGGAAACACCATATATTTT
>TRBV30|TRBD1|TRBJ1-5|-
CAWSLRDRLDQPQHF
TGTGCCTGGAGTCTCAGGGACAGACTCGATCAGCCCCAGCATTTT
>TRBV30|-|TRBJ1-1|-
CAWSLPRDTEAFF
TGTGCCTGGAGCTTACCCCGGGACACTGAAGCTTTCTTT
>TRBV5-1|TRBD2|TRBJ2-2|few
CASSATSGSSTGELFF
TGCGCCAGCAGCGCGACTAGCGGGAGTAGTACCGGGGAGCTGTTTTTT
>TRBV19|TRBD2|TRBJ2-5|-
CASTKTPSGALQETQYF
TGTGCCAGTACCAAAACCCCTAGCGGGGCGCTCCAAGAGACCCAGTACTTC
>TRBV15|TRBD1|TRBJ1-2|-
CATSREGQGYRGYTF
TGTGCCACCAGCAGGGAGGGACAGGGATATCGTGGCTACACCTTC
>TRBV5-8|TRBD2|TRBJ2-3|once
CASSSGDYQSTDTQYF
TGTGCCAGCAGCTCGGGGGACTACCAGAGCACAGATACGCAGTATTTT
>TRBV19|TRBD1|TRBJ1-5|-
CASSRSGQGQRTNQPQHF
TGTGCCAGTAGCCGGTCAGGACAGGGGCAAAGAACCAATCAGCCCCAGCATTTT
>TRBV6-1|-|TRBJ1-1|-
CASSDSVNTEAFF
TGTGCCAGCAGTGATTCAGTGAACACTGAAGCTTTCTTT
>TRBV30|-|TRBJ2-5|-
CAWRSRGQETQYF
TGTGCCTGGAGGAGTAGGGGGCAAGAGACCCAGTACTTC